Presented here are 23 T cell receptor beta chains from one specimen sequenced in a study of T cells in Graves' hyperthyroidism and ophthalmopathy. Authors of the study amplified TCR beta CDR3 regions from RNA transcripts. The primer set for the first-round RT-PCR of the TCR CDR3 was HTBI. TCRdb analysed the multiplex PCR reads with MiXCR anew, one entry per CDR3 protein. The sample lists around 420,000 distinct CDR3 sequences; about 15% were seen once. The sequenced material came from blood. The receptor set was obtained from a woman between 18 and 30 years old with Graves' hyperthyroidism.

At least ten counts were recorded for this clonotype. V is TRBV6-1 and J is TRBJ2-7; D possibly corresponds to TRBD1 (6 bases). The CDR3 is 15 residues long. V was shortened by 5 bases and J by 4 bases, with 18 bases between the two germline ends. Looked up from germline, CDR1 is MNHNS and CDR2 is SASEGT. As DNA, the CDR3 is TGTGCCAGCAGTTACCAACCCGGGACATATTACGAGCAGTACTTC. Translated, it gives CASSYQPGTYYEQYF.

This chain links TRBV12-3 or TRBV12-4 with TRBJ1-2; a possible D gene is TRBD1 (5 bases). V lost 5 bases, J lost 0 bases, and 22 bases lay in between. The CDR3 loop spans 18 amino acids. The CDR3 sequence: CASSTRGREPPPNYGYTF. The CDR3 DNA is TGTGCCAGCAGTACAAGGGGCAGGGAGCCACCTCCTAACTATGGCTACACCTTC.

At least ten counts were recorded for this clonotype. The gene calls are TRBV30 and TRBJ2-7, with D hard to call. CDR1 GTSNPN and CDR2 SVGIG come from the germline V gene (reference sequence). Between the trimmed V and J ends, which lost 5 bases and 7 bases, there was a span of 18 bases. The CDR3 totals 13 residues. As DNA, the CDR3 is TGTGCCTGGCACGCAGAAGACGTCGGGGAGCAGTACTTC. It codes for CAWHAEDVGEQYF.

At least ten counts were recorded for this clonotype. The V gene is TRBV7-2, the J gene TRBJ2-3; TRBD2 agrees at 10 bases. The V gene's germline CDR1 is SGHTA and CDR2 FQGNSA. CDR3 length: 17 amino acids. V shed 5 bases and J 6 bases; nucleotides not matched to a gene: 14. This CDR3 is CASSQKAGGAPRDTQYF. In DNA form, the CDR3 reads TGTGCCAGCAGCCAAAAAGCGGGGGGGGCACCCCGGGATACGCAGTATTTT.

In this sample, this clonotype turned up a few times. A much larger clone sits a single nucleotide away, making a read error possible. The J gene is TRBJ2-5, the V gene TRBV6-1, with 7 bases aligning to TRBD1. This CDR3 has 14 amino acids. Germline CDR1 and CDR2: MNHNS and SASEGT. CDR3 DNA: TGTGCCAGCACCGAGCTAGGGGGCCAAGAGGCCCAGTACTTC. This encodes CASTELGGQEAQYF.

The sample holds many counts of this clonotype. The chain carries TRBV2 and TRBJ1-5; D ambiguous. The CDR3 spans 14 residues. CDR1 is SNHLY and CDR2 is FYNNEI in the germline V gene. Trimming took off 5 bases at V and 5 bases at J, with 13 bases between the two ends. CDR3 DNA sequence: TGTGCCAGCAGTACCGGGTCGATTTATCAGCCCCAGCATTTT. Its protein is CASSTGSIYQPQHF.

This clonotype was observed at least ten times. The chain has TRBV5-1 and TRBJ2-5; TRBD1 might be the D (6 bases). V was trimmed by 4 bases and J by 5 bases, leaving 18 bases between them. Germline V gene lookup returns CDR1 SGHRS and CDR2 YFSETQ. This CDR3 is 15 amino acids long. CDR3 in DNA: TGCGCCAGCAGCCCGGAACGGACAGCCGCCGAGACCCAGTACTTC. Residues: CASSPERTAAETQYF.

This clonotype was counted at least ten times. The gene calls are TRBV20-1 and TRBJ1-1; 7 positions agree with TRBD1. CDR1 and CDR2 from the germline V gene are DFQATT and SNEGSKA (reference sequence). This CDR3 contains 13 residues. Trimming cost V 4 bases and J 8 bases; bases outside gene matches: 10. CDR3 nucleotides: TGCAGTGCTACAAGGACAGGTGGACGAGAAGCTTTCTTT. It yields the protein CSATRTGGREAFF.

The chain employs TRBV10-1 and TRBJ2-7; D is unclear. Germline V gives CDR1 WNHNN, CDR2 SYGVQD (reference sequence). V lost 2 bases and J lost 6, with 5 bases in between. The CDR3 consists of 11 residues. In DNA form, the CDR3 reads TGCGCCAGCAGTGAGGGGTTCGAGCAGTACTTC. This codes for CASSEGFEQYF.

This clonotype has at least ten counts. The gene calls are TRBV20-1 and TRBJ2-7; either TRBD1 or TRBD2 may fit D (5 bases each). From germline, CDR1 is DFQATT and CDR2 SNEGSKA (reference sequence). The CDR3 totals 14 residues. V lost 6 bases and J 6 bases, leaving 21 bases between the germline ends. The CDR3 here is CSAPPRGKRSEQYF. The CDR3 DNA follows: TGCAGTGCCCCCCCGAGGGGAAAGAGAAGCGAGCAGTACTTC.

This clonotype was found a few times. The chain employs TRBV20-1 and TRBJ2-5; D uncertain. Per germline, CDR1 DFQATT and CDR2 SNEGSKA (reference sequence). This CDR3 is 14 amino acids long. Trimming cost V 0 bases and J 2 bases, with 10 bases left between them. The CDR3 DNA reads TGCAGTGCTAGAGAGCGGACCGCTCAAGAGACCCAGTACTTC. Translated: CSARERTAQETQYF.

This clonotype was detected many times. The chain links TRBV11-2 to TRBJ2-1; D perhaps matches TRBD2 (6 bases). The V gene's germline CDR1 is SGHAT and CDR2 FQNNGV. Trimming took 2 bases from V and 6 from J, leaving 14 bases between them. This CDR3 region has 15 residues. The CDR3 nucleotides read TGTGCCAGCAGCTTATGGATCGCCGGGGGCAATGAGCAGTTCTTC. Translating it yields CASSLWIAGGNEQFF.

The rearrangement joins TRBV6-5 to TRBJ1-1; no definite D call. Deletions cut 4 bases from V and 5 bases from J, with 11 bases between. CDR3 length equals 13 residues. The germline V gene has CDR1 MNHEY and CDR2 SVGAGI. The CDR3 region has the DNA TGTGCCAGCAGTTTAACTCCCGGAACTGAAGCTTTCTTT. This codes for CASSLTPGTEAFF.

There are many counts of this clonotype. The chain has TRBV18 and TRBJ2-7; TRBD2 aligns across 9 bases. Germline trimming cut 3 bases from V and 3 bases from J; bases unmatched to any gene: 6. Germline-derived CDR1 and CDR2 are KGHSH and LQKENI. The CDR3 extends over 15 amino acids. The CDR3 region is CASSPSTSGDYEQYF. The CDR3 coding sequence is TGTGCCAGCTCACCCTCGACTAGCGGAGACTACGAGCAGTACTTC.

This clonotype was seen at least ten times. The chain carries TRBV20-1 and TRBJ1-6; TRBD1 is a possible D gene (6 bases). Trimming left V 7 bases short and J 7 bases short, with 20 bases between. Germline assignment: CDR1 DFQATT and CDR2 SNEGSKA (reference sequence). The CDR3 spans 15 residues. The CDR3 region has the DNA TGCAGTGTCCAGGGGCAGGGTTGGGACAATTCACCCCTCCACTTT. Translation gives CSVQGQGWDNSPLHF.

A few counts support this clonotype. V gene TRBV6-1 combines with J gene TRBJ1-1, with TRBD1 as a possible D gene (6 bases). Germline loops: CDR1 MNHNS, CDR2 SASEGT. This CDR3 has 13 residues. Trimming pared 7 bases from V and 8 bases from J, leaving 17 bases between. CDR3 protein: CASIIPGGGEAFF. CDR3 DNA: TGTGCCAGCATCATCCCCGGAGGGGGGGAAGCTTTCTTT.

The table lists this clonotype with many counts. The chain links TRBV6-1 to TRBJ2-5; 9 bases map to TRBD2. The V gene end was trimmed by 6 bases and the J gene end by 3 bases; junction bases not matched to a gene: 11. CDR1 and CDR2 from the germline V gene are MNHNS and SASEGT. The CDR3 runs 16 residues. The CDR3 sequence: CASSLGAGGLKETQYF. Written as DNA, the CDR3 is TGTGCCAGCAGCTTAGGGGCGGGAGGGTTAAAAGAGACCCAGTACTTC.

This clonotype turned up a few times. The chain carries TRBV7-6 and TRBJ2-6, with unresolved D. Germline V gene data show CDR1 as SGHVS and CDR2 as FNYEAQ. The CDR3 contains 17 residues. V was clipped by 3 bases and J by 0 bases, with 12 bases between them. The CDR3 protein is CASSFPLASSGANVLTF. The CDR3 DNA is TGTGCCAGCAGCTTCCCGCTTGCTAGCTCTGGGGCCAACGTCCTGACTTTC.

This clonotype came up a few times. This chain joins TRBV18 and TRBJ2-6, with a possible D match to TRBD2 (6 bases). V was shortened by 3 bases and J by 4 bases, with 13 bases between the two germline ends. This CDR3 has 16 amino acids. Germline V gene data show CDR1 as KGHSH and CDR2 as LQKENI. The CDR3 protein is CASSPSREAGANVLTF. In nucleotides, the CDR3 is TGTGCCAGCTCACCTTCAAGGGAGGCCGGGGCCAACGTCCTGACTTTC.

The gene calls are TRBV19 and TRBJ1-5; 7 bases match TRBD1. The CDR3 has 13 amino acids. Trimming took 5 bases from V and 15 from J; bases not matched to a gene: 13. Germline CDR1 and CDR2: LNHDA and SQIVND (reference sequence). The CDR3 spells CASSLRPETGVHF. The DNA for the CDR3 is TGTGCCAGTAGTCTAAGGCCCGAAACAGGGGTGCATTTT.

The chain combines TRBV19 with TRBJ1-2; a weak D match, TRBD1 (5 bases). The CDR3 extends over 15 amino acids. V was trimmed by 5 bases and J by 4 bases, leaving 17 bases between them. CDR1 and CDR2 from the germline V gene are LNHDA and SQIVND (reference sequence). The CDR3 protein is CASSLPPGPGYGYTF. In DNA form, the CDR3 reads TGTGCCAGTAGTCTACCCCCAGGGCCAGGCTATGGCTACACCTTC. The full variable domain, completed using reference TRBV19 and TRBJ1-2, is DGGITQSPKYLFRKEGQNVTLSCEQNLNHDAMYWYRQDPGQGLRLIYYSQIVNDFQKGDIAEGYSVSREKKESFPLTVTSAQKNPTAFYLCASSLPPGPGYGYTFGSGTRLTVV.

This clonotype showed up just a few times. A much larger clone differs by one base, so this may be a read error. V usage is TRBV27 and J usage is TRBJ2-1; D is uncertain. This CDR3 is built from 15 residues. The germline gives CDR1 MNHEY, CDR2 SMNVEV (reference sequence). With 6 bases removed from V and 1 base from J, the gap between germline ends came to 13 bases. CDR3 sequence reads: CASSSSALSYNEQFF. The CDR3 bases are TGTGCCAGCAGCTCTTCCGCCTTATCCTACAATGAGCAGTTCTTC.

This clonotype was picked up many times. The CDR3 DNA reads TGTGCCAGCTCACCGATTGGGGCCGGGACAGGAATCCAAGAGACCCAGTACTTC. Its translation: CASSPIGAGTGIQETQYF. The genes are TRBV18 and TRBJ2-5, with 8 bases matching TRBD1. Germline CDR1 reads KGHSH; CDR2 reads LQKENI. The junction had 13 bases not matched to a gene; V was cut back by 3 bases and J by 1 base. The CDR3 totals 18 residues.